This T cell receptor beta chain was retrieved from a study of control samples from healthy donors and cancer patients. Clones were read by immunoSEQ multiplex PCR, and TCRdb kept only the in-frame ones, dropping some. The sample yields almost 90,000 clones, about 89% seen once. Germline CDR1 is SEHNR and CDR2 is FQNEAQ (reference sequence). The CDR3 covers 13 residues. V was cut by 5 bases and J by 4 bases, with 8 bases left in between. The chain uses TRBV7-9 and TRBJ2-2; D unclear. Specimen: blood. This clonotype originated in a man aged 30 to 39 in good health. The CDR3 coding sequence is TGTGCCAGCAGCCGAGCGACCACCGGGGAGCTGTTTTTT. Translating it yields CASSRATTGELFF. Supplemented by reference TRBV7-9 and TRBJ2-2, the full variable domain reads DTGVSQNPRHKITKRGQNVTFRCDPISEHNRLYWYRQTLGQGPEFLTYFQNEAQLEKSRLLSDRFSAERPKGSFSTLEIQRTEQGDSAMYLCASSRATTGELFFGEGSRLTVL.